The sequence of this TCR beta chain was determined in a study of shared clonotypes between healthy human individuals. Some clones are missing from TCRdb's copy, which holds only in-frame ones; the method was immunoSEQ multiplex PCR. This sample carries approximately 2,000,000 clones, under 95% of them seen once, and the ten largest clones take 0.3% to 0.4%. A single count supports this clone. The source material was naive CD4+ T cells from PBMCs. Subset defined: CD45RA+ positively selected. The TCR sequence derives from a man younger than 30 in good health. Some clones in this sample may be carry-over from other donors' samples.

The CDR3 region is CASSVIFGNEQFF. The CDR3 DNA is TGTGCCAGCAGCGTAATCTTTGGCAATGAGCAGTTCTTC. This chain links TRBV9 with TRBJ2-1, with unresolved D. The CDR3 loop spans 13 amino acids. Germline CDR1 and CDR2: SGDLS and YYNGEE. Trimming left V 1 base short and J 6 bases short, with 8 bases between. The full variable domain, in which reference TRBV9 and TRBJ2-1 provide the parts outside the CDR3, is DSGVTQTPKHLITATGQRVTLRCSPRSGDLSVYWYQQSLDQGLQFLIQYYNGEERAKGNILERFSAQQFPDLHSELNLSSLELGDSALYFCASSVIFGNEQFFGPGTRLTVL.